The 13 T cell receptor beta chains below come from one sample, sequenced in a study of cytomegalovirus exposure and HLA in healthy donors. PCR employed 60 Vbeta and 13 Jbeta primers. TCRdb's copy holds only in-frame clones and misses some; the assay was immunoSEQ multiplex PCR. The sample yields about 120,000 clones, more than 65% seen once. Sequenced input: PBMCs. The receptors were gathered from a male donor in good health and CMV-seropositive.

CDR3: CAISPREEGTGELFF. In DNA form, the CDR3 reads TGTGCCATCAGTCCGCGGGAGGAGGGCACCGGGGAGCTGTTTTTT. The V gene is TRBV10-3, the J gene TRBJ2-2; 8 bases are shared with TRBD2. In germline, CDR1 is ENHRY, CDR2 SYGVKD. The CDR3 is made up of 15 amino acids. V lost 5 bases to trimming and J lost 4 bases; unmatched junction nucleotides: 6.

In this sample, this clone turned up once. This chain uses TRBV9 with TRBJ2-2; no definite D call. V lost 0 bases, J lost 5 bases, and 5 bases lay in between. Looked up from germline, CDR1 is SGDLS and CDR2 is YYNGEE. The CDR3 extends over 13 amino acids. The CDR3 loop reads CASSVVSTGELFF. The DNA for the CDR3 is TGTGCCAGCAGCGTAGTCAGTACCGGGGAGCTGTTTTTT.

V usage is TRBV29-1 and J usage is TRBJ2-1; a possible D gene is TRBD2 (5 bases). This CDR3 is built from 14 residues. The germline V and J ends were trimmed by 7 bases and 0 bases, with 13 bases remaining between them. Germline-derived CDR1 and CDR2 are SQVTM and ANQGSEA. CDR3 region: CSASSRGSYNEQFF. The CDR3 DNA sequence: TGCAGCGCCTCCTCACGGGGCTCCTACAATGAGCAGTTCTTC.

There are a few counts of this clone. The CDR3 loop reads CAWSVRGGNTEAFF. The CDR3 DNA follows: TGTGCCTGGAGTGTACGAGGGGGCAACACTGAAGCTTTCTTT. The V and J genes are TRBV30 and TRBJ1-1, with TRBD1 identical over 7 bases. V trimming: 0 bases; J trimming: 2 bases; junction bases outside the gene matches: 3. This CDR3 comprises 14 residues. Germline V gene data show CDR1 as GTSNPN and CDR2 as SVGIG (reference sequence).

To note about this clone: Other DNA sequences in the sample encode the same CDR3. The chain combines TRBV10-2 with TRBJ2-2, with TRBD1 identical over 9 bases. The germline CDR1 and CDR2 sequences are WSHSY and SAAADI. The junction had 24 bases not matched to a gene; V was cut back by 6 bases and J by 7 bases. This CDR3 is 20 amino acids long. In nucleotides, the CDR3 is TGCGCCAGCAGCCTACCCGCTGGGACAGGGTCATGGTCGGGAGTCGGGGAGCTGTTTTTT. It yields the protein CASSLPAGTGSWSGVGELFF.

The CDR3 DNA reads TGTGCCAGCAGCCAGGTCGCCACTGAAGCTTTCTTT. Translated, it gives CASSQVATEAFF. This sequence joins TRBV7-2 and TRBJ1-1; D is uncertain. Per germline, CDR1 SGHTA and CDR2 FQGNSA. The CDR3 spans 12 residues. V dropped 5 bases and J dropped 4 bases, with 8 bases sitting between them.

The CDR3: CASLGLAGGEPYNEQFF. The CDR3 DNA is TGTGCCAGTCTGGGACTAGCGGGAGGAGAGCCCTACAATGAGCAGTTCTTC. The V and J genes are TRBV28 and TRBJ2-1; 15 bases line up with TRBD2. Trimming at V came to 9 bases and at J to 2 bases, leaving 8 bases not matched to a gene. Germline V lookup: CDR1 MDHEN, CDR2 SYDVKM. This CDR3 is 17 amino acids long.

This chain links TRBV2 with TRBJ1-2; 7 bases line up with TRBD1. CDR1 is SNHLY and CDR2 is FYNNEI in the germline V gene. The V and J ends lost 5 bases and 7 bases, in that order; junction bases with no gene match: 4. This CDR3 has 12 amino acids. The CDR3 DNA reads TGTGCCAGCAGTCCCCGACAGGGTGGCTACACCTTC. It yields the protein CASSPRQGGYTF.

The V gene is TRBV9, the J gene TRBJ1-2, with a possible D match to TRBD1 (6 bases). This CDR3 has 15 amino acids. CDR1 is SGDLS, CDR2 YYNGEE, per germline. The germline V and J ends were trimmed by 0 bases and 5 bases, with 14 bases remaining between them. CDR3 sequence reads: CASSVAKSDRYGYTF. CDR3 in DNA: TGTGCCAGCAGCGTAGCTAAATCGGACAGATATGGCTACACCTTC.

This chain connects TRBV19 to TRBJ1-5; 9 positions match TRBD1. The CDR3 runs 15 residues. Germline CDR1 reads LNHDA; CDR2 reads SQIVND (reference sequence). V trimming: 6 bases; J trimming: 6 bases; junction bases outside the gene matches: 9. The CDR3 DNA reads TGTGCCAGTAGGTACAGGGGGCGAAAGGTTCAGCCCCAGCATTTT. It yields the protein CASRYRGRKVQPQHF.

This sequence joins TRBV7-9 and TRBJ2-2; 8 nucleotides agree with TRBD1. J gave up 4 bases and V 5 bases, and 6 bases lay outside the gene matches. The CDR3 is 15 amino acids. Germline lookup yields CDR1 SEHNR and CDR2 FQNEAQ (reference sequence). CDR3 in amino acids: CASSPGQGRTGELFF. CDR3 bases: TGTGCCAGCAGCCCAGGACAGGGACGCACCGGGGAGCTGTTTTTT.

V and J are TRBV11-3 and TRBJ2-7; no clear D. V lost 1 base to trimming and J lost 3 bases, with 7 bases between them. This CDR3 comprises 13 residues. CDR1 is SGHNT and CDR2 is YENEEA in the germline V gene. CDR3: CASSLAPDYEQYF. The CDR3 DNA reads TGTGCCAGCAGCTTAGCCCCAGACTACGAGCAGTACTTC.

This clone came up a few times. The J gene is TRBJ2-4, the V gene TRBV11-2; D is uncertain. This CDR3 spans 12 amino acids. V was shortened by 5 bases and J by 8 bases, with 10 bases between the two germline ends. Germline-derived CDR1 and CDR2 are SGHAT and FQNNGV. The CDR3 DNA follows: TGTGCCAGCAGCACGAGGAAGGACATTCAGTACTTC. This encodes CASSTRKDIQYF.